The 10 T cell receptor delta chains given below trace back to one sample, sequenced in a study of gamma-delta chains in newborns, infants, children. TCRdb re-processed the reads using CATT. The data show about 2,300 delta-chain clones, more than 6% seen once. The sequenced sample was blood. Receptors were obtained from a child who was a newborn, infant or young child, either healthy, febrile or measles-vaccinated (not recorded which).

Points on this clone: A far larger clone lies a single base away; this is likely a read error. This specimen includes other DNA sequences encoding the same CDR3. The gene calls are TRDV1 and TRDJ1, with TRDD3 matching 8 bases. The germline CDR1 and CDR2 sequences are TSWWSYY and QGS. The CDR3 loop spans 18 amino acids. Written as DNA, the CDR3 is TGTGCTCTTGGGGAAATCTGGGGGACGCGATATTACACTGATAAACTCATCTTT. Protein: CALGEIWGTRYYTDKLIF.

This clone was counted between two and nine times. This DNA's translation and the protein TCRdb lists, from a much larger clone, do not match at residue 11, likely due to a read error; the protein shown is translated from the DNA. The chain recombines TRDV1 with TRDJ1; 8 bases fit TRDD2. CDR1 is TSWWSYY and CDR2 is QGS in the germline V gene. J lost 2 bases, V lost 0 bases, and 11 bases had no gene match. This CDR3 spans 18 amino acids. CDR3 amino acids: CALGELPPSYTRTDKLIF. In DNA form, the CDR3 reads TGTGCTCTTGGGGAACTTCCCCCTTCCTATACGCGAACCGATAAACTCATCTTT.

Regarding this clone: An end of the junction differs from the germline gene, which may be a read error. This sequence joins TRDV1 and TRDJ2, with TRDD3 matching over 10 bases. The CDR3 is made up of 25 amino acids. Germline V gene data show CDR1 as TSWWSYY and CDR2 as QGS. This chain's CDR3 is CALGEPLTFRLLGDVVVVFTAQIFF. CDR3 nucleotide sequence: TGTGCTCTTGGGGAACCCCTCACCTTCCGGCTACTGGGGGATGTGGTCGTCGTATTCACCGCACAAATCTTCTTT.

This clone was seen only a few times. The TCRdb record carries a much larger clone's protein, which differs from this DNA's translation at residue 9; a read error is the likely cause, and the protein listed here is the DNA translation. The chain is built from TRDV2 and TRDJ3; TRDD3 aligns across 10 bases. Germline V gene sequence: CDR1 GEAIGNYY, CDR2 EKD. V trimming: 3 bases; J trimming: 0 bases; junction bases outside the gene matches: 7. CDR3 length equals 19 residues. The CDR3 loop is CACDSLGDASSWDTRQMFF. DNA for the CDR3: TGTGCCTGTGACTCACTGGGGGATGCTAGCTCCTGGGACACCCGACAGATGTTTTTC.

This clone was recorded a few times. This DNA's translation and the protein TCRdb lists, from a much larger clone, do not match at residue 12, likely due to a read error; the protein shown is translated from the DNA. The chain employs TRDV2 and TRDJ3; D perhaps matches TRDD3 (6 bases). Per germline, CDR1 GEAIGNYY and CDR2 EKD. CDR3 size: 19 residues. As DNA, the CDR3 is TGTGCCTGTGACACCGTTCAAGGGATAGACTCCAGGGACACCCGACAGATGTTTTTC. Translating gives CACDTVQGIDSRDTRQMFF.

In regard to this clone: A much larger clonotype is one base distant, so this may be a read error. This same CDR3 is encoded by further DNA sequences in the sample. The rearrangement uses TRDV2 and TRDJ3; 9 nucleotides align to TRDD3. The CDR3 totals 18 residues. Germline values: CDR1 GEAIGNYY, CDR2 EKD. CDR3 residues: CACDTVLGDSWDTRQMFF. CDR3 sequence (DNA): TGCGCCTGTGACACGGTACTGGGGGACTCCTGGGACACCCGACAGATGTTTTTC.

This clone appeared a few times. Possible read error: a much larger clone is one base away. V and J are TRDV2 and TRDJ3; TRDD3 agrees at 9 bases. Germline V gene sequence: CDR1 GEAIGNYY, CDR2 EKD. The CDR3 has 19 amino acids. The CDR3 region is CACDSLLGDYTWDARQMFF. The CDR3 nucleotides read TGTGCCTGTGACTCCTTACTGGGGGACTATACCTGGGACGCCCGACAGATGTTTTTC.

This clone was found a few times. This DNA translates differently at residue 13 from the TCRdb protein, which is that of a much larger clone; a read error is likely, and the protein shown is the DNA's own translation. This chain links TRDV2 with TRDJ3, with TRDD3 matching over 8 bases. The CDR3 has 18 residues. Looked up from germline, CDR1 is GEAIGNYY and CDR2 is EKD. The CDR3: CACDTVLGESWDIRQMFF. CDR3 sequence (DNA): TGTGCCTGTGACACCGTGCTGGGGGAGTCCTGGGACATCCGACAGATGTTTTTC.

This clone was seen a handful of times. A far larger clone is only one base removed, so a read error is likely. Distinct nucleotide sequences in the sample also encode this CDR3. V and J are TRDV2 and TRDJ1; a weak D match, TRDD2 (8 bases). The length of the CDR3 is 20 residues. Trimming stripped 7 bases from V and 5 bases from J, with 37 bases between. The germline gives CDR1 GEAIGNYY, CDR2 EKD. CDR3 region: CACGTTGLPRDTGWVDKLIF. The CDR3 nucleotides are TGTGCCTGCGGCACGACCGGCCTTCCTAGGGATACAGGCTGGGTGGATAAACTCATCTTT.

This clone came up a few times. A read error may account for a junction end that differs from germline. This chain connects TRDV2 to TRDJ3; tentative D call: TRDD3 (6 bases). The germline V gene encodes CDR1 GEAIGNYY and CDR2 EKD. The CDR3 is made up of 20 amino acids. CDR3 DNA: TGTGCCTGTGACCCCGTACGGGGGGACCGGAGCTCCTGGGACACCCGAAAGATGTTTTTC. It specifies CACDPVRGDRSSWDTRKMFF.